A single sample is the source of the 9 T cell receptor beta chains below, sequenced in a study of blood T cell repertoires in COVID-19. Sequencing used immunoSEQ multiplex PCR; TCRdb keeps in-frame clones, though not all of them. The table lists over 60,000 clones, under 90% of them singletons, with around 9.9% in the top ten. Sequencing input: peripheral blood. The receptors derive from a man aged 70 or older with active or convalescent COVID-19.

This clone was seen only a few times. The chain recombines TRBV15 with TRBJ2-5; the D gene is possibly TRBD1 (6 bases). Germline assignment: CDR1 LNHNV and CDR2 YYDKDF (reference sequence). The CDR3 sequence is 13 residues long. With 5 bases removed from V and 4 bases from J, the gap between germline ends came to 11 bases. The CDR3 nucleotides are TGTGCCACCAGCGGGGGACACCGAGAGACCCAGTACTTC. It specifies CATSGGHRETQYF.

CDR3 loop: CASSMAGEDTQYF. The CDR3 DNA is TGCGCCAGCAGCATGGCGGGAGAGGATACGCAGTATTTT. The chain has TRBV5-1 and TRBJ2-3; 7 positions agree with TRBD2. CDR3 length: 13 residues. After removal of 4 bases from V and 6 bases from J, the junction contained 5 bases not matched to a gene. Germline assignment: CDR1 SGHRS and CDR2 YFSETQ.

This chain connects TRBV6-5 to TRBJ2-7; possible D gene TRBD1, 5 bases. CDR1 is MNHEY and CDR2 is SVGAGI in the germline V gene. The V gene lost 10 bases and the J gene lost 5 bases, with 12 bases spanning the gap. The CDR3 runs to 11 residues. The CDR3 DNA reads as TGTGCCACGATAAGGGGTCACGAGCAGTACTTC. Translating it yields CATIRGHEQYF.

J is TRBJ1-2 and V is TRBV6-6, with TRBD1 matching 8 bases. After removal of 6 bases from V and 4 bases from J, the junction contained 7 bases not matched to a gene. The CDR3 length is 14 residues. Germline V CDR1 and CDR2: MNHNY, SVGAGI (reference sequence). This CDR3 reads CASSQGAFGYGYTF. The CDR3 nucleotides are TGTGCCAGCAGCCAGGGGGCATTTGGCTATGGCTACACCTTC.

The CDR3 DNA reads TGTGCCAGCAGCTTAGGGGGACTAGCAGGTTTCCGGCAGTACTTC. Residues: CASSLGGLAGFRQYF. The J gene is TRBJ2-7, the V gene TRBV7-2, with 9 bases aligning to TRBD2. The length of the CDR3 is 15 residues. Germline values: CDR1 SGHTA, CDR2 FQGNSA. V was pared by 1 base and J by 9 bases, with 10 bases of the junction left unmatched.

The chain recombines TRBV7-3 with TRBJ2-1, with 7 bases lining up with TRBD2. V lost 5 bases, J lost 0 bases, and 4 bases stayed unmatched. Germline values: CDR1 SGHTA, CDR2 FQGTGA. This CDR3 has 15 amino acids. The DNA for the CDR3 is TGTGCCAGCAGCCCCGGCGGGAGCTCCTACAATGAGCAGTTCTTC. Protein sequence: CASSPGGSSYNEQFF.

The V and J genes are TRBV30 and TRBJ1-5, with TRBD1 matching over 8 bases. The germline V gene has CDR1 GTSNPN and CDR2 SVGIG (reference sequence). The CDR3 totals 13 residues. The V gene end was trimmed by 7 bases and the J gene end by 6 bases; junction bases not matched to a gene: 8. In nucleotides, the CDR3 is TGTGCCTATTCGACAGGGGATTCTCAGCCCCAGCATTTT. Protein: CAYSTGDSQPQHF.

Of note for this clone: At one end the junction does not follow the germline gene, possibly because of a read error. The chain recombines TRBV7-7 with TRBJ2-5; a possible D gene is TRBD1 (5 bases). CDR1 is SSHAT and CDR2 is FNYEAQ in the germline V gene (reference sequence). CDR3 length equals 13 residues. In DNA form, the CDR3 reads TGTGCTAGCAGCTTAGGGGCGATAGAGACCCAGTACTTC. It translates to CASSLGAIETQYF.

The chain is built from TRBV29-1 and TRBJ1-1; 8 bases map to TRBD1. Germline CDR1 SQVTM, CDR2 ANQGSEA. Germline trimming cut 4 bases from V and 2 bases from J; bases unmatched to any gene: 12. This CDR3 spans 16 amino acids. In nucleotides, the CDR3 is TGCAGCGTTGGGGCTCTGGGGACAGGAAGAAACACTGAAGCTTTCTTT. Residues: CSVGALGTGRNTEAFF.